A single sample is the source of the 12 T cell receptor beta chains below, sequenced in a study of identical twins. Via MiXCR, TCRdb re-called the 5' RACE reads, giving one row per CDR3 protein. The sample lists 600,000 to 700,000 distinct CDR3 sequences, approximately 22% seen once, with approximately 4.5% in the top ten. These records were also assigned to another study, of T cells expressing NK-cell markers.

Sequenced: PBMCs. These receptors were taken from a woman younger than 30 in good health.

The chain joins TRBV5-1 to TRBJ2-1; the match to TRBD2 covers 7 bases. V lost 6 bases and J lost 4; bases outside the gene matches: 13. Germline assignment: CDR1 SGHRS and CDR2 YFSETQ. There are 16 residues in the CDR3. CDR3: CASTYDTTSSYNEQFF. The DNA for the CDR3 is TGCGCCAGCACGTACGACACGACTAGCAGTTACAATGAGCAGTTCTTC. The full variable domain, rest sourced from reference TRBV5-1 and TRBJ2-1, is KAGVTQTPRYLIKTRGQQVTLSCSPISGHRSVSWYQQTPGQGLQFLFEYFSETQRNKGNFPGRFSGRQFSNSRSEMNVSTLELGDSALYLCASTYDTTSSYNEQFFGPGTRLTVL.

The V gene is TRBV4-3, the J gene TRBJ1-4; D call uncertain. Trimming removed 1 base at V and 3 bases at J, with 9 bases between. This CDR3 region has 15 residues. CDR1 is LGHNA, CDR2 YSLEER, per germline. CDR3 sequence (DNA): TGCGCCAGCAGCCAAGGCAGTACAGCTAATGAAAAACTGTTTTTT. This gives the protein CASSQGSTANEKLFF.

This clonotype showed up just a few times. The CDR3 loop is CASSRDRGPLNTEAFF. The CDR3 DNA is TGTGCCAGCAGCAGGGACAGGGGGCCCCTGAACACTGAAGCTTTCTTT. The rearrangement uses TRBV3-1 and TRBJ1-1; 12 bases are a match to TRBD1. J gave up 0 bases and V 5 bases, and 4 bases lay outside the gene matches. The germline V gene has CDR1 LGHDT and CDR2 YNNKEL (reference sequence). CDR3 size: 16 residues.

CDR3 in amino acids: CASSLSSGLWNEQFF. DNA of the CDR3: TGTGCCAGCAGCCTCAGTTCGGGCCTCTGGAATGAGCAGTTCTTC. The chain joins TRBV27 to TRBJ2-1, with D unclear. CDR3 length: 15 amino acids. Germline lookup yields CDR1 MNHEY and CDR2 SMNVEV (reference sequence). V was pared by 6 bases and J by 7 bases, with 19 bases between.

The chain links TRBV12-5 to TRBJ2-5; 7 bases agree with TRBD2. Germline CDR1 LGHNT, CDR2 FRNRAP. CDR3 length equals 13 residues. V shed 4 bases and J 5 bases; nucleotides not matched to a gene: 4. CDR3: CASGSSGGETQYF. DNA for the CDR3: TGTGCTAGTGGTTCTAGCGGCGGGGAGACCCAGTACTTC.

The V and J genes are TRBV4-2 and TRBJ2-3; 11 nucleotides line up with TRBD2. The V gene's germline CDR1 is LGHNA and CDR2 YNFKEQ. With 0 bases clipped from V and 3 bases from J, the junction kept 2 bases outside the gene matches. The CDR3 runs 16 residues. The CDR3 loop reads CASSQEASGRTDTQYF. As DNA, the CDR3 is TGTGCCAGCAGCCAAGAGGCTAGCGGGAGGACAGATACGCAGTATTTT.

This clonotype was counted at least ten times. The chain is built from TRBV5-1 and TRBJ2-2; 8 nucleotides line up with TRBD2. This CDR3 region has 17 residues. CDR1 is SGHRS, CDR2 YFSETQ, per germline. Trimming at V came to 0 bases and at J to 0 bases, leaving 4 bases not matched to a gene. CDR3 amino acids: CASSLVPAGANTGELFF. CDR3 nucleotides: TGCGCCAGCAGCTTGGTACCAGCGGGAGCGAACACCGGGGAGCTGTTTTTT.

This clonotype was counted ten times or more. V usage is TRBV20-1 and J usage is TRBJ2-7; the match to TRBD2 covers 8 bases. The CDR3 is 13 residues long. In germline, CDR1 is DFQATT, CDR2 SNEGSKA (reference sequence). V trimming: 5 bases; J trimming: 0 bases; junction bases outside the gene matches: 3. DNA for the CDR3: TGCAGTGCTCCCGGGACTAGCTCCTACGAGCAGTACTTC. This sequence encodes CSAPGTSSYEQYF.

This clonotype was seen a few times. The chain employs TRBV4-2 and TRBJ2-2; TRBD1 is a possible D gene (6 bases). Germline lookup yields CDR1 LGHNA and CDR2 YNFKEQ. V shed 2 bases and J shed 1 base, with 14 bases lying between them. The CDR3 is made up of 17 amino acids. CDR3 bases: TGTGCCAGCAGCCAAAATCTTTGGGGGCAGAACACCGGGGAGCTGTTTTTT. It codes for CASSQNLWGQNTGELFF.

This rearrangement joins TRBV10-3 to TRBJ2-3; tentative D call: TRBD1 (6 bases). The V and J ends lost 8 bases and 2 bases respectively, with 17 bases between them. Germline-derived CDR1 and CDR2 are ENHRY and SYGVKD. This CDR3 spans 15 amino acids. The CDR3 here is CAIRAGTSFTDTQYF. CDR3 bases: TGTGCCATCCGGGCCGGGACAAGCTTCACAGATACGCAGTATTTT.

The rearrangement links TRBV11-1 to TRBJ2-7; the match to TRBD1 covers 7 bases. Losses at the gene ends were 5 bases for V and 3 bases for J; bases not matched to a gene: 19. The germline V gene encodes CDR1 SGHAT and CDR2 FQDESV (reference sequence). The CDR3 covers 18 residues. Written as DNA, the CDR3 is TGTGCCAGCAGCGTACGCTACTCCGGGACAGCCTTCAACTACGAGCAGTACTTC. It codes for CASSVRYSGTAFNYEQYF.

The chain employs TRBV21-1 and TRBJ2-7. TRBV21-1 is listed as a pseudogene. CDR3 length: 14 residues. The CDR3 spells CASSNSRKTHEQYF. Here the CDR3 DNA reads TGTGCCAGCAGCAACTCCAGGAAGACCCACGAGCAGTACTTC.